A selection of T cell receptor beta chains follows, all from one sample in a study of cytomegalovirus exposure and HLA in healthy donors. TCRdb's table, derived via immunoSEQ multiplex PCR, lists solely in-frame clones and lacks some. The sample yields fewer than 120,000 clones, 60% to 85% seen once. The sample consisted of PBMCs. Receptors were obtained from a woman aged 60-75 years in good health and CMV-seropositive. The CDR3 runs from the conserved cysteine through the conserved F or W. The D gene is left open where the match is weak.

>TRBJ2-7|TRBD1|TRBV10-3|13
CAISGQGGYEQYF
>TRBJ2-5|NA|TRBV7-3|15
CASSSPSLGGETQYF
>TRBJ1-2|NA|TRBV4-1|18
CASSHVLRGRGMNYGYTF
>TRBJ1-5|TRBD1|TRBV5-1|15
CASSFSGTGNQPQHF
>TRBJ2-7|TRBD1|TRBV19|13
CASSRTGYYEQYF
>TRBJ1-4|TRBD1|TRBV10-3|16
CAIRSDRAGRYEKLFF
>TRBJ1-1|NA|TRBV4-1|13
CASSQNKNTEAFF
>TRBJ1-5|NA|TRBV10-3|13
CAIRKDTNQPQHF
>TRBJ1-5|NA|TRBV10-2|15
CASSESIREGQPQHF
>TRBJ1-3|TRBD1|TRBV9|15
CASSFRTGEGNTIYF
>TRBJ2-2|NA|TRBV27|15
CASRPRNLYTGELFF
>TRBJ2-2|NA|TRBV18|15
CASSPLVRNTGELFF
>TRBJ1-2|NA|TRBV4-2|15
CASSHFGTPSYGYTF
>TRBJ2-7|NA|TRBV30|13
CAWKGGKPYEQYF
>TRBJ1-4|NA|TRBV19|14
CASSNRATNEKLFF
>TRBJ2-1|TRBD2|TRBV5-4|15
CASSLSAGGGNEQFF
>TRBJ2-1|TRBD2|TRBV5-1|19
CASSLEASGSSPYYNEQFF
>TRBJ2-7|NA|TRBV28|14
CASSLGSLRTGRYF
>TRBJ1-1|TRBD1|TRBV27|16
CASSPTGTGWNTEAFF
>NA|NA|TRBV6-6|12
CASSSHSYEQYF
>TRBJ1-3|TRBD1|TRBV29-1|18
CSVSLPWTGGEAGNTIYF
>TRBJ2-1|TRBD1|TRBV19|16
CASSLSGTGGRSEQFF
>TRBJ1-2|TRBD1|TRBV7-2|15
CASSLDRDVNYGYTF
>TRBJ2-2|NA|TRBV28|12
CASQWSAGELFF
>TRBJ1-1|NA|TRBV27|14
CASSFGGIGAEAFF
>TRBJ1-5|NA|TRBV7-2|14
CASSPQGIKQPQHF
>TRBJ1-4|NA|TRBV14|15
CASSQVSRTNEKLFF
>TRBJ2-3|NA|TRBV7-9|15
CASSPRSGGGDTQYF
>TRBJ2-7|TRBD1|TRBV5-1|14
CASSATGSSYEQYF
>TRBJ2-1|TRBD2|TRBV5-1|15
CASSLKLAGMNEQFF
>TRBJ2-1|NA|TRBV18|15
CASSPTTSGEGEQFF
>TRBJ2-7|TRBD1|TRBV19|15
CASSADRSTFYEQYF
>TRBJ2-2|NA|TRBV7-2|15
CASSLEPLRAGELFF
>NA|TRBD1|TRBV6-1|15
CASSVGTVEIYEQYF
>TRBJ1-3|TRBD1|TRBV7-2|16
CASSDRQGPSGNTIYF
>TRBJ2-7|NA|TRBV6-1|14
CASSEVGNREEQYF
>TRBJ2-1|TRBD1|TRBV28|15
CATSSGTVQFNEQFF
>TRBJ2-7|TRBD2|TRBV4-2|14
CASSQDLAGDHFYF
>TRBJ2-1|NA|TRBV18|16
CASSPLRAVSYNEQFF
>TRBJ2-2|TRBD1|TRBV19|15
CASSTGTGVTGELFF
>TRBJ1-1|TRBD1|TRBV7-3|13
CASSPGQGDKAFF